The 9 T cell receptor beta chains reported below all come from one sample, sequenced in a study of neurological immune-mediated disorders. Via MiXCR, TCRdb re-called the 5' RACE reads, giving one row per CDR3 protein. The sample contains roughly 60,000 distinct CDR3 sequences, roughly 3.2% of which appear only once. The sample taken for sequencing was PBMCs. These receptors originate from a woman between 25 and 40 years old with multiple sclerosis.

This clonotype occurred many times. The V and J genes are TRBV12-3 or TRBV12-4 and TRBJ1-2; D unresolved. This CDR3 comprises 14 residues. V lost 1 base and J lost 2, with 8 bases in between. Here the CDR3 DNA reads TGTGCCAGCAGTTTAGGACAAGACAACTATGGCTACACCTTC. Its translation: CASSLGQDNYGYTF.

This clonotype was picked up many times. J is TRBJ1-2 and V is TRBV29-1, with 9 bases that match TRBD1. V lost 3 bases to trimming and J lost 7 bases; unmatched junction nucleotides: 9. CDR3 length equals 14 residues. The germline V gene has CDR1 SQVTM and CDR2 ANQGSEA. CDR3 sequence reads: CSVDSGQGFGGYTF. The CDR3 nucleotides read TGCAGCGTTGACTCGGGACAGGGATTCGGTGGCTACACCTTC. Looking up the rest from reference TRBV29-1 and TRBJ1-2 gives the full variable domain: SAVISQKPSRDICQRGTSLTIQCQVDSQVTMMFWYRQQPGQSLTLIATANQGSEATYESGFVIDKFPISRPNLTFSTLTVSNMSPEDSSIYLCSVDSGQGFGGYTFGSGTRLTVV.

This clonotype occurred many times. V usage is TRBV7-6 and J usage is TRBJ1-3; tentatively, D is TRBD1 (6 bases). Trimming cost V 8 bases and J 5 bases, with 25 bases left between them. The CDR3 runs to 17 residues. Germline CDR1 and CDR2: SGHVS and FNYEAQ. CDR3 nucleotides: TGTGCCAGCGGCAACGGGGCACAGGGATTGTATAGAAACACCATATATTTT. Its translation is CASGNGAQGLYRNTIYF.

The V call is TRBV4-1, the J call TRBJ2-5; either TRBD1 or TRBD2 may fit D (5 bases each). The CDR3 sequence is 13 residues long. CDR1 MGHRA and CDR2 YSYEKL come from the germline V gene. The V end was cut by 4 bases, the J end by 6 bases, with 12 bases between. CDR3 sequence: CASSPTKGQTQYF. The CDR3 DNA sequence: TGCGCCAGCAGCCCGACAAAGGGACAGACCCAGTACTTC.

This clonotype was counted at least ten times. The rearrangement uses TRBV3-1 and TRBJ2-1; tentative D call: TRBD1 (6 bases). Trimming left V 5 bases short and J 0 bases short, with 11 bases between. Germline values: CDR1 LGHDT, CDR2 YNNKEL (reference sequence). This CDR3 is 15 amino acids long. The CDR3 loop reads CASSTGTTSYNEQFF. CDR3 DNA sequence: TGTGCCAGCAGCACCGGGACAACCTCCTACAATGAGCAGTTCTTC.

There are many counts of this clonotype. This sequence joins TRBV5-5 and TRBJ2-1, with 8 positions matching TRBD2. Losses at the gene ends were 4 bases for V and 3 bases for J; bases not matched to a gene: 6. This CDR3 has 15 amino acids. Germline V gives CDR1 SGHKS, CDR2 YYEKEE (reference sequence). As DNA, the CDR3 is TGTGCCAGCAGCCTTGGACTAGCAGGCTACAATGAGCAGTTCTTC. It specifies CASSLGLAGYNEQFF.

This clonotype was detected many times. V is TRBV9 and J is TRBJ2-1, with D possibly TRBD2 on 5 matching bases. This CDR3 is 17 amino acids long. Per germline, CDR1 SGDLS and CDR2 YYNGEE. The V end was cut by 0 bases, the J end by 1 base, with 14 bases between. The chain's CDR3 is CASSVDPGGGSYNEQFF. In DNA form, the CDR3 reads TGTGCCAGCAGCGTAGACCCAGGAGGTGGGTCCTACAATGAGCAGTTCTTC. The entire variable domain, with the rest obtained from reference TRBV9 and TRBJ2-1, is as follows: DSGVTQTPKHLITATGQRVTLRCSPRSGDLSVYWYQQSLDQGLQFLIQYYNGEERAKGNILERFSAQQFPDLHSELNLSSLELGDSALYFCASSVDPGGGSYNEQFFGPGTRLTVL.

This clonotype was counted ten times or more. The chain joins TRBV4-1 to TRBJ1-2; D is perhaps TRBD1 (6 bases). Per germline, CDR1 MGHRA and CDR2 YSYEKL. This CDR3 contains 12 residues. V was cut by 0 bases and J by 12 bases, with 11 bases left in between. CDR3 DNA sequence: TGCGCCAGCAGCCAAGAAGGGGACAAGAACACCTTC. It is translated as CASSQEGDKNTF.

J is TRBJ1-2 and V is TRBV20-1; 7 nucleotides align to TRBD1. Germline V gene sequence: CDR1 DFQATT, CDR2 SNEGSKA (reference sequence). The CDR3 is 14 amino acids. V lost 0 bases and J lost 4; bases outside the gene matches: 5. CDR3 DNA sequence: TGCAGTGCTAGAGATCCCGGACAGGTCTATGGCTACACCTTC. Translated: CSARDPGQVYGYTF.